This TCR beta chain originates from a study of blood T cell repertoires in COVID-19. Overall study context: The United States, Italy and Spain supplied acute and convalescent COVID-19 samples. PBMCs, B-cell-depleted T cells, or T cells were the source of the cDNA or gDNA that made up the material.

Per the original methods: Nucleated cell number was recorded as an estimate derived from reference gene primer amplification. Clones were read by immunoSEQ multiplex PCR, and TCRdb kept only the in-frame ones, dropping some. That table furnishes V, J and clone size, whereas the DNA furnished D and trimming. The sample lists approximately 130,000 clones, approximately 85% seen once, with 4.3% in the top ten. CDR3 length: 15 residues. With 1 base removed from V and 4 bases from J, the gap between germline ends came to 15 bases. Per germline, CDR1 SGHNT and CDR2 YYREEE (reference sequence). The chain is built from TRBV5-4 and TRBJ2-7; tentatively, D is TRBD1 (6 bases). Sequenced: peripheral blood. The TCR comes from a human donor in a cohort sampled during active COVID-19. CDR3: CASSLSQGGPYEQYF. CDR3 nucleotide sequence: TGTGCCAGCAGCTTGTCACAGGGTGGTCCGTACGAGCAGTACTTC. Drawing the rest from reference TRBV5-4 and TRBJ2-7, the complete variable domain is ETGVTQSPTHLIKTRGQQVTLRCSSQSGHNTVSWYQQALGQGPQFIFQYYREEENGRGNFPPRFSGLQFPNYSSELNVNALELDDSALYLCASSLSQGGPYEQYFGPGTRLTVT.